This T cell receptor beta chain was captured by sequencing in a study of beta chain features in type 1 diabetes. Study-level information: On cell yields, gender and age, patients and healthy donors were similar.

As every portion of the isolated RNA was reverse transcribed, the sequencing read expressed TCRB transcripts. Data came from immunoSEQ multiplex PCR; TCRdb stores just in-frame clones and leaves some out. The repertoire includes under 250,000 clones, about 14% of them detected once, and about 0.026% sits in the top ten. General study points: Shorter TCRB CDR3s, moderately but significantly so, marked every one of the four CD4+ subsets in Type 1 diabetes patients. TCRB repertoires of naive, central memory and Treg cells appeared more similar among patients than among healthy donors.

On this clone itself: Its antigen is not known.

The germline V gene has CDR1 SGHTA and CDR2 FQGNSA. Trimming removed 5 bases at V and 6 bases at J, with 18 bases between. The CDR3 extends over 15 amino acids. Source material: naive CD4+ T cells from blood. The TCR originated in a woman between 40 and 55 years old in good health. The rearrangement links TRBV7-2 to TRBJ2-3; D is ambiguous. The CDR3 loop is CASSPGPIGSDTQYF. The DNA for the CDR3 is TGTGCCAGCAGCCCGGGTCCGATCGGATCCGATACGCAGTATTTT.